Given below is one TCR beta chain in context. Its antigen is still unknown. The source of the sample is a study of cytomegalovirus exposure and HLA in healthy donors. Findings of the study overall: Presence/absence analyses assumed roughly uniform sequencing depth across donors, which may not hold. About 90% or about 30% of the time was how often most TCR beta V segments were productive, according to an earlier analysis. Generally TCR sequences proved uncommon, though certain public TCRs appeared in numerous donors.

CDR1 GTSNPN and CDR2 SVGIG come from the germline V gene (reference sequence). The CDR3 covers 15 residues. The V gene end was trimmed by 0 bases and the J gene end by 5 bases; junction bases not matched to a gene: 6. PCR involved 60 Vbeta and 13 Jbeta primers. Assay: immunoSEQ multiplex PCR; the TCRdb copy retains only in-frame clones and omits some. Of about 59,000 clones in the sample, roughly 90% are singletons; the top ten hold approximately 1.5%. Healthy bone marrow donors formed the donor group. The TCR originated in a man between 25 and 39 years old in good health and CMV-seropositive. Input material: PBMCs. This sequence joins TRBV30 and TRBJ1-4, with 7 bases identical to TRBD1. The CDR3 loop is CAWSVRRGINEKLFF. The DNA for the CDR3 is TGTGCCTGGAGTGTACGCAGGGGGATCAATGAAAAACTGTTTTTT.